This record concerns one TCR beta chain sequence. Its antigen is unidentified. This sample was taken from a study of cytomegalovirus exposure and HLA in healthy donors. Study observations and caveats: Accurate predictions that matched the HLA-A and HLA-B alleles of most subjects were reportedly made from TCR beta sequences.

Germline CDR1 is SGHTA and CDR2 is FQGNSA. J gave up 9 bases and V 2 bases, and 5 bases lay outside the gene matches. The CDR3 covers 15 residues. Use of 60 Vbeta and 13 Jbeta primers characterized the PCR. The table came from immunoSEQ multiplex PCR; TCRdb's copy has only in-frame clones and leaves some out. In the table there are about 160,000 clones, 70% to 90% of which are singletons. This chain links TRBV7-2 with TRBJ1-6, with 9 bases lining up with TRBD1. This receptor was taken from a woman aged 30 to 39 in good health and CMV-seronegative. Source material: PBMCs. The CDR3 sequence is CASSLRGQGGSPLHF. In nucleotides, the CDR3 is TGTGCCAGCAGCTTAAGGGGACAGGGAGGTTCACCCCTCCACTTT.